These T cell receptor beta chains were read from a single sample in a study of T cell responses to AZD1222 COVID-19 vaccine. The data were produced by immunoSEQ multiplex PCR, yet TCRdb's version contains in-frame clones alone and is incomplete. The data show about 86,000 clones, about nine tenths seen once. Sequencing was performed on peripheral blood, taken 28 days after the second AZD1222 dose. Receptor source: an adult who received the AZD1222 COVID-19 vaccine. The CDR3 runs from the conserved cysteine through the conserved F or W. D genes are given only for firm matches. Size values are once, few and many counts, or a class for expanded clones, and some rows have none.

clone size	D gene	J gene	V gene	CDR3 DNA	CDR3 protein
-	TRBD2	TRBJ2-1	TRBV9	TGTGCCAGCAGTAGCGGGGGGACCTTATACAATGAGCAGTTCTTC	CASSSGGTLYNEQFF
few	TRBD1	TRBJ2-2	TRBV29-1	TGCAGCGTTGAGGGCTTACAGGGGGCCAACACCGGGGAGCTGTTTTTT	CSVEGLQGANTGELFF
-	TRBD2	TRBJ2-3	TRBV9	TGTGCCAGCAGCGTAGCTCACCCGGGACTAGCGGATTTAGATACGCAGTATTTT	CASSVAHPGLADLDTQYF
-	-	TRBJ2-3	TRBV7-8	TGTGCCAGCAGCGTCCAATGGACAACAGATACGCAGTATTTT	CASSVQWTTDTQYF
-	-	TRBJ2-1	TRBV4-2	TGTGCCAGTCGGACCCTACGGGGTGGTGAGCAGTTCTTC	CASRTLRGGEQFF
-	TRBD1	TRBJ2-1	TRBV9	TGTGCCAGCAGCGCGGGACAGGTCGACAATGAGCAGTTCTTC	CASSAGQVDNEQFF
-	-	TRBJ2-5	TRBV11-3	TGTGCCAGCAGCACGGGGACAGGCGGGGGGACCCAGTACTTC	CASSTGTGGGTQYF
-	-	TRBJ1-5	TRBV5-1	TGCGCCAGCAGCCCCACCGTTGGGAGCAATCAGCCCCAGCATTTT	CASSPTVGSNQPQHF
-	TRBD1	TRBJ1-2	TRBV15	TGTGCCACCAGCAGAGGACTAACAGGGGTTCTTAGTCTCTACACCTTC	CATSRGLTGVLSLYTF
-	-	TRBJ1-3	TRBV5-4	TGTGCCAGCAGGCTGGGGTCAGGGGAAGGAAACACCATATATTTT	CASRLGSGEGNTIYF
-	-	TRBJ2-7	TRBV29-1	TGCAGCGTTGATCCCGGGGCAGACTCCTACGAGCAGTACTTC	CSVDPGADSYEQYF
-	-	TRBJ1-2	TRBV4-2	TGTGCCAGCAGCCAAGACTATGGCTACACCTTC	CASSQDYGYTF
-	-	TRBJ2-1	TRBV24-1	TGTGCCACCAGTGATTCTCCGGGGGCATACAATGAGCAGTTCTTC	CATSDSPGAYNEQFF
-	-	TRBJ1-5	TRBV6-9	TGTGCCAGCCAAGGGACACCCAATCAGCCCCAGCATTTT	CASQGTPNQPQHF
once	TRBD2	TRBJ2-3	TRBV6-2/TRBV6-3	TGTGCCAGCAGCCCACTTCTAGCGGGGGACAGAAATACGCAGTATTTT	CASSPLLAGDRNTQYF
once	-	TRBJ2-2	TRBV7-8	TGTGCCAGCAACTTAGTGGGCCCCACCGGGGAGCTGTTTTTT	CASNLVGPTGELFF
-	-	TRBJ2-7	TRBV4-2	TGTGCCAGCAGCCAAGAGCGGGTATCCTACGAGCAGTACTTC	CASSQERVSYEQYF
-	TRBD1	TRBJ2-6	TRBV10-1	TGCGCCAGCAGTGAGAAGGGGACAGGGTTTCTTTCTGGGGCCAACGTCCTGACTTTC	CASSEKGTGFLSGANVLTF
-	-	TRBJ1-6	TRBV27	TGTGCCAGCAGTTACAGGTATAATTCACCCCTCCACTTT	CASSYRYNSPLHF
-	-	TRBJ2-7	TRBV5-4	TGTGCCAGCAGCCAGGGACCGTCCTACGAGCAGTACTTC	CASSQGPSYEQYF
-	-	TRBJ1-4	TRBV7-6	TGTGCCAGCAGCTTAGCGCCAGGGGTCGAAAAACTGTTTTTT	CASSLAPGVEKLFF
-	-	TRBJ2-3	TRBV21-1	TGTGCCAGCAGCAAATGGGGGGACAGGGGGAACACAGATACGCAGTATTTT	CASSKWGDRGNTDTQYF
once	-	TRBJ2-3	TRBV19	TGTGCCAGTAGTATTATTAACACAGATACGCAGTATTTT	CASSIINTDTQYF
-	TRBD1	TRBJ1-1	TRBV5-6	TGTGCCAGCAGCTACCGGGACAGGAGGAACACTGAAGCTTTCTTT	CASSYRDRRNTEAFF